One T cell receptor (beta chain) is described in this entry. Trimming stripped 6 bases from V and 8 bases from J, with 18 bases between. There are 14 residues in the CDR3. CDR1 and CDR2 from the germline V gene are MNHNS and SASEGT. CFSE-labeled responder cells (200,000) were plated with 200,000 irradiated, violet-dye-labeled stimulator cells. Clones were sequenced by immunoSEQ multiplex PCR, and TCRdb holds only the in-frame ones, with some missing. This sample has tens of thousands of clones, with 40% to 45% found just once. This specimen belongs to a study of graft-versus-host responses after intestinal transplantation. Study-wide background: All recipients were transplanted with multivisceral, liver-intestinal, or isolated intestinal grafts. Anti-thymocyte globulin was used for induction in all recipients, who then took tacrolimus and steroids for approximately 3 years. Whole-study results and caveats: There were GvH clones found in recipient marrow, and some of them appeared first in ileum or blood. Some patients had graft-donor T cell macrochimerism, and their allografts showed high graft-versus-host to host-versus-graft clonal ratios.

The rearrangement uses TRBV6-1 and TRBJ2-3; D gene uncertain. The sample here was alloreactive CD8+ T cells from a mixed lymphocyte reaction culture, taken before intestinal transplant. Subset described: CFSE-low proliferating T cells sorted from roughly six-day pre-transplant mixed lymphocyte reaction (GvH or HvG direction). The source of this sequence is a human patient who received an intestinal transplant. The CDR3 coding sequence is TGTGCCAGCAGAAGACAACCCTCGGTCGTTACGCAGTATTTT. Translated, it gives CASRRQPSVVTQYF.